This T cell receptor beta chain was captured by sequencing in a study of T cells expressing NK-cell markers. TCRdb derives one entry per CDR3 protein from the 5' RACE reads, leaving out DNA. This sample's table has 440,000 or so distinct CDR3 sequences. Germline CDR1 reads SQVTM; CDR2 reads ANQGSEA. This CDR3 region has 13 residues. The receptor's source is a woman aged 18 to 75 in good health. The material sequenced was blood T cells: a sorted CD56 or NKG2C T cell subset, CD4+ or CD8+ T cells, or bulk PBMC T cells (not recorded which). The chain has TRBV29-1 and TRBJ1-2. CDR3 sequence reads: CSVDLVGEVGYTF.